A single sample gave rise to the 9 T cell receptor beta chains below, sequenced in a study of CD4 T cells in relation to SARS-CoV-2 and coronaviruses. TCRdb's copy holds only in-frame clones and misses some; the assay was immunoSEQ multiplex PCR. The sample includes about 65,000 clones, 85% to 90% of them seen just once. Unexposed donor CD4+ T cells date from about 2011-2018, before the COVID-19 pandemic. Sequences were obtained from memory CD4+ T cells from PBMCs. The receptor set was obtained from a human donor in good health.

This clone was counted once. V and J are TRBV7-3 and TRBJ2-3; D may be TRBD1 (5 bases). The length of the CDR3 is 16 residues. V was trimmed by 4 bases and J by 0 bases, leaving 14 bases between them. CDR1 and CDR2 from the germline V gene are SGHTA and FQGTGA. The CDR3 reads CASSSRQPYSTDTQYF. CDR3 nucleotide sequence: TGTGCCAGCAGCTCCAGACAGCCATATAGCACAGATACGCAGTATTTT. Together with reference TRBV7-3 and TRBJ2-3, the CDR3 gives the full variable domain: GAGVSQTPSNKVTEKGKYVELRCDPISGHTALYWYRQSLGQGPEFLIYFQGTGAADDSGLPNDRFFAVRPEGSVSTLKIQRTERGDSAVYLCASSSRQPYSTDTQYFGPGTRLTVL.

The rearrangement links TRBV11-2 to TRBJ1-3; D gene ambiguous. The germline V gene has CDR1 SGHAT and CDR2 FQNNGV. The CDR3 runs to 17 residues. Trimming cost V 4 bases and J 1 base, with 17 bases left between them. This CDR3 is CASSSGLFVNSGNTIYF. CDR3 sequence (DNA): TGTGCCAGCAGCTCCGGGTTATTTGTAAATTCTGGAAACACCATATATTTT.

This chain's CDR3 is CASSRMSGANVLTF. Here the CDR3 DNA reads TGTGCCAGCAGTAGAATGTCTGGGGCCAACGTCCTGACTTTC. The chain employs TRBV27 and TRBJ2-6; no clear D. Germline lookup yields CDR1 MNHEY and CDR2 SMNVEV (reference sequence). Trimming left V 5 bases short and J 1 base short, with 6 bases between. The CDR3 has 14 amino acids.

The chain combines TRBV5-6 with TRBJ2-3, with D possibly TRBD1 on 5 matching bases. V was cut by 1 base and J by 5 bases, with 11 bases left in between. The CDR3 is made up of 14 amino acids. From germline, CDR1 is SGHDT and CDR2 YYEEEE. CDR3 sequence: CASSLYRRIDTQYF. For the CDR3, the DNA is TGTGCCAGCAGCTTGTACAGGCGGATAGATACGCAGTATTTT. Full variable domain (remainder filled in from reference TRBV5-6 and TRBJ2-3): DAGVTQSPTHLIKTRGQQVTLRCSPKSGHDTVSWYQQALGQGPQFIFQYYEEEERQRGNFPDRFSGHQFPNYSSELNVNALLLGDSALYLCASSLYRRIDTQYFGPGTRLTVL.

This rearrangement joins TRBV5-4 to TRBJ1-2; 8 bases agree with TRBD1. The J segment lost 3 bases and the V segment lost 5 bases, leaving 6 bases of the junction unmatched. The CDR3 loop spans 14 amino acids. Germline lookup yields CDR1 SGHNT and CDR2 YYREEE (reference sequence). The CDR3 DNA follows: TGTGCCAGCAGGTGGACAGGGAGGGACTATGGCTACACCTTC. Its protein product is CASRWTGRDYGYTF.

CDR3 loop: CASSPRGTQRAEAFF. The DNA of the CDR3 is TGTGCCAGCAGCCCCCGGGGGACCCAGAGAGCTGAAGCTTTCTTT. The chain links TRBV9 to TRBJ1-1, with TRBD1 as a possible D gene (5 bases). The germline V gene encodes CDR1 SGDLS and CDR2 YYNGEE. The CDR3 sequence is 15 residues long. Deletions cut 4 bases from V and 6 bases from J, with 19 bases between.

V and J are TRBV18 and TRBJ1-1; 8 nucleotides line up with TRBD1. Germline CDR1 reads KGHSH; CDR2 reads LQKENI. This CDR3 is 18 amino acids long. V gave up 6 bases and J gave up 0 bases; unmatched junction bases: 15. The CDR3 sequence is CASSQVTGALDMNTEAFF. The CDR3 DNA sequence: TGTGCCAGCTCGCAAGTGACAGGGGCCCTCGACATGAACACTGAAGCTTTCTTT.

This chain connects TRBV6-5 to TRBJ2-6; no reliable D call. Per the germline V gene, CDR1 is MNHEY and CDR2 is SVGAGI. The V end lost 3 bases, the J end lost 0 bases, and 6 bases lay between the germline ends. This CDR3 has 15 residues. For the CDR3, the DNA is TGTGCCAGCAGTTATCAGAGCTCTGGGGCCAACGTCCTGACTTTC. This codes for CASSYQSSGANVLTF.

The gene calls are TRBV7-2 and TRBJ2-5, with 10 bases fitting TRBD2. The ends lost 4 bases at V and 4 bases at J; junction bases unmatched: 3. Germline-derived CDR1 and CDR2 are SGHTA and FQGNSA. There are 14 residues in the CDR3. The DNA of the CDR3 is TGTGCCAGCAGCTCCGGACTAGCGGTAGAGACCCAGTACTTC. It yields the protein CASSSGLAVETQYF.